A single TCR beta chain is shown here with its context. Its cognate antigen has yet to be identified. No quality values exist for individual bases; no much larger clone is one base distant. This specimen comes from a study of blood T cell repertoires in COVID-19 (dated by TCRdb to the early 2020s). As for the study more broadly: The collaborator samples originated in the United States, Italy and Spain and spanned the acute and convalescent phases of COVID-19. The material from the prospective study consisted of cDNA or gDNA derived from T cells, B-cell-depleted T cells, or PBMCs. Deeply sampled blood TCRbeta repertoires from subjects exposed to, actively infected with, or recovered from COVID-19 were included in the dataset. A freely available public database, intended as a resource for researchers studying the immune response to SARS-CoV-2, is where the repertoires were released. Samples were obtained from the ongoing ImmuneRACE study (first 160 participants) and from roughly 1,300 subjects provided by 6 global collaborators. Sample metadata almost always included a de-identified subject ID, COVID-19 status, age in years and sex. Where HLA class I and class II types were available, the types were taken from metadata supplied by the sample provider, not from assay-based typing.

Study-level results and caveats: The amount of clinical and demographic metadata varied by source and participant and was provided uncurated.

Sequences SGHNT (CDR1) and YENEEA (CDR2) are obtained from the germline V gene. The CDR3 spans 11 residues, from the cysteine through the phenylalanine. Only CDR3 DNA remains: 33 bases, in frame from the first base. Trimming at the junction amounts to 3 bases on V and 10 bases on J, and the germline ends lie 9 bases apart. Collaborating institutions collected whole blood in K2EDTA tubes following their own protocols. For TCRbeta analysis, collaborators shipped samples as frozen whole blood, isolated PBMCs, or DNA extracted from either of those sample types. TCRbeta CDR3 regions were amplified from genomic DNA by means of the immunoSEQ Assay, a bias-controlled multiplex PCR. Concerning the study's data processing: The number of nucleated cells in each sample was estimated by amplification of reference gene primers within the assay. To quantify the absolute abundance of each unique TCRbeta CDR3 rearrangement, sequence reads were collapsed and filtered. For each sample, productive Simpson clonality was calculated as the square root of Simpson's diversity index across productive rearrangements. Held by TCRdb, this immuneACCESS table contains in-frame sequences only and omits some clones. Under half of the omission traces to an unresolved V gene where checked; the cause of the rest is unknown. The D gene and trimming were derived from the DNA, and the V and J assignments and clone size from that table. The sample contains 110,000 to 150,000 clones, approximately 80% of them found a single time. 44% of the sample rests with the top ten.

This sequence uses TRBV11-3 and TRBJ1-1, with TRBD1 tentatively as D gene (5 bases match). The sequenced sample was peripheral blood. The clonotype was recovered from a human donor in a cohort sampled during active COVID-19. The CDR3 protein sequence reads: CASSLGGTAFF. The DNA reads as follows: TGTGCCAGCAGCTTGGGGGGGACAGCTTTCTTT.